This is a list of T cell receptor beta chains from one sample in a study of CD8 T cells in Susac syndrome. TCRdb re-derived calls from the immunoSEQ multiplex PCR reads in MiXCR, one entry per CDR3 protein. The repertoire consists of roughly 60,000 distinct CDR3 sequences, with approximately 90% occurring once and the leading ten covering just under 0.2%. Sequencing was performed on CD8+ T cells from PBMCs. All receptors derive from a human donor in good health. Each CDR3 is given with its conserved first and last residue. Fields, in order: J gene, V gene, clone size, D gene, CDR3 protein, CDR3 DNA. A D gene is named only where the DNA matches it firmly. Where a row states a size, it is once, few, many or the class of an expanded clone; other rows omit it.

>TRBJ2-7|TRBV18|few|NA
CASSPGRSFYEQYF
TGTGCCAGCTCACCGGGGCGCAGTTTCTACGAGCAGTACTTC
>TRBJ2-5|TRBV9|once|TRBD2
CASSVGGGTQETQYF
TGTGCCAGCAGCGTAGGCGGGGGGACCCAAGAGACCCAGTACTTC
>TRBJ2-7|TRBV6-2/TRBV6-3|NA|NA
CASSTRDAGLIHEQYF
TGTGCCAGCAGTACGAGGGACGCCGGATTAATCCACGAGCAGTACTTC
>TRBJ2-2|TRBV9|NA|NA
CASSVGGGRRTGELFF
TGTGCCAGCAGCGTAGGTGGGGGACGGAGGACCGGGGAGCTGTTTTTT
>TRBJ2-1|TRBV20-1|NA|NA
CSARDTRTVTYNEQFF
TGCAGTGCTAGAGACACGAGGACAGTTACCTACAATGAGCAGTTCTTC
>TRBJ2-3|TRBV2|NA|TRBD2
CASSDPTGTSGGATTDTQYF
TGTGCCAGCAGTGACCCTACCGGGACTAGCGGGGGGGCGACCACAGATACGCAGTATTTT
>TRBJ1-2|TRBV4-1|NA|NA
CASSGQVKGANYGYTF
TGCGCCAGCAGCGGGCAGGTGAAAGGAGCTAACTATGGCTACACCTTC
>TRBJ1-5|TRBV19|NA|NA
CASHTGNQPQHF
TGTGCCAGCCACACAGGCAATCAGCCCCAGCATTTT
>TRBJ1-2|TRBV25-1|NA|NA
CASSGPPGYTF
TGTGCCAGCAGCGGACCGCCTGGCTACACCTTC
>TRBJ2-3|TRBV12-3/TRBV12-4|once|NA
CASSFRDTQYF
TGTGCCAGCAGTTTTAGGGATACGCAGTATTTT
>TRBJ1-5|TRBV9|NA|TRBD1
CASSAGQGGNQPQHF
TGTGCCAGCAGCGCGGGACAGGGAGGCAATCAGCCCCAGCATTTT
>TRBJ1-5|TRBV10-1|NA|NA
CASSESPNQPQHF
TGCGCCAGCAGTGAGTCCCCCAATCAGCCCCAGCATTTT
>TRBJ2-7|TRBV11-2|NA|NA
CASSVDPAYEQYF
TGTGCCAGCAGCGTGGACCCCGCCTACGAGCAGTACTTC